This is a list of T cell receptor beta chains from one sample in a study of circulating and synovial CD4+ cells in juvenile arthritis. Clones were sequenced by immunoSEQ multiplex PCR, and TCRdb holds only the in-frame ones, with some missing. The sample contains about 33,000 clones, roughly 96% of which appear only once. What was sequenced was CD4+ T cells from blood. The receptor set was obtained from a human donor with juvenile idiopathic arthritis. The CDR3 runs from the conserved cysteine through the conserved F or W.

TRBV6-1,TRBJ1-5,CASYSVKGGQPQHF
TRBV27,TRBJ2-7,CASTSRVSYEQYF
TRBV19,TRBJ1-6,CASSTTRENNSPLHF
TRBV27,TRBJ2-5,CASRGGRDRVRETQYF
TRBV2,TRBJ2-7,CASTSGDGGYEQYF
TRBV5-1,TRBJ2-3,CASSLEGTTDTQYF
TRBV10-3,TRBJ1-5,CATWTGASQPQHF
TRBV7-6,TRBJ2-4,CASSPGGMGIQYF
TRBV6-1,TRBJ2-5,CASSTRGGVETQYF
TRBV4-2,TRBJ2-7,CASSQETGVPYEQYF
TRBV7-9,TRBJ1-3,CASSLWGQGSSGNTIYF
TRBV5-1,TRBJ1-2,CASSRSGTGAGYTF
TRBV18,TRBJ1-3,CASSPTGTGVGNTIYF
TRBV5-1,TRBJ2-3,CATGLAGEGTDTQYF
TRBV9,TRBJ1-2,CASSRLEDYGYTF
TRBV15,TRBJ1-5,CATSRDQTGGNQPQHF
TRBV7-2,TRBJ2-1,CASSLARLARNNEQFF
TRBV6-5,TRBJ1-3,CASSLTGGNTIYF
TRBV5-1,TRBJ1-2,CASSLQGAKYGYTF
TRBV20-1,TRBJ2-1,CSAASGNEQFF
TRBV15,TRBJ2-7,CATSTGGSYEQYF
TRBV20-1,TRBJ1-4,CSARDRVKLFF
TRBV9,TRBJ1-2,CASSPMEGRGYTF
TRBV20-1,TRBJ2-5,CSARDVKTQYF
TRBV7-2,TRBJ1-5,CASSLEPDQPQHF
TRBV5-1,TRBJ2-1,CASSDASGLHNEFF
TRBV27,TRBJ1-1,CASSPWTAKNAEAFF
TRBV28,TRBJ2-2,CASSLRPGAGELFF
TRBV27,NA,CASSLGGASFYEQYF